These 30 T cell receptor beta chains originate from one sample sequenced in a study of identical twins. TCRdb independently ran MiXCR on the 5' RACE reads; one entry per CDR3 protein. The table lists about 240,000 distinct CDR3 sequences, 10% of them singletons. The sequencing sample was made of memory T cells sorted from blood. The receptors were gathered from a man aged 45-65 years in good health.

This clonotype was recorded a few times. The chain carries TRBV28 and TRBJ2-3, with 7 nucleotides matching TRBD2. CDR3 length: 17 amino acids. V was clipped by 5 bases and J by 0 bases; unmatched bases: 11. Germline V gene lookup returns CDR1 MDHEN and CDR2 SYDVKM. CDR3 coding DNA: TGTGCCAGCAGTCCCCCGGGGGGAGCGGTCAGCACAGATACGCAGTATTTT. Translating gives CASSPPGGAVSTDTQYF.

This chain links TRBV7-8 with TRBJ1-1, with 7 bases matching TRBD1. The CDR3 spans 19 residues. Germline V gene sequence: CDR1 SGHVS, CDR2 FQNEAQ. V shed 0 bases, J shed 1 base, and the junction held 14 bases outside the gene matches. The CDR3 DNA reads as TGTGCCAGCAGCTTAGCGTCTATCCTATCCTGGACAGGGAACACTGAAGCTTTCTTT. Amino acids: CASSLASILSWTGNTEAFF.

This clonotype was observed many times. The chain uses TRBV12-3 or TRBV12-4 and TRBJ2-4; unclear D gene. The CDR3 covers 14 residues. Trimming pared 7 bases from V and 7 bases from J, leaving 17 bases between. DNA of the CDR3: TGTGCCAGCACCCCCGGGCACCCCCAGAACATTCAGTACTTC. Translation gives CASTPGHPQNIQYF.

This clonotype has a count of ten or more. The gene calls are TRBV20-1 and TRBJ1-5, with D possibly TRBD1 on 6 matching bases. From germline, CDR1 is DFQATT and CDR2 SNEGSKA (reference sequence). This CDR3 contains 12 residues. The V end lost 6 bases, the J end lost 7 bases, and 13 bases lay between the germline ends. The CDR3 sequence: CSASTGSQPQHF. In DNA, the CDR3 is TGCAGTGCCTCGACAGGCTCCCAGCCCCAGCATTTT.

V and J are TRBV7-9 and TRBJ1-3, with D uncertain. This CDR3 is 14 amino acids long. V shed 2 bases and J shed 7 bases, with 12 bases lying between them. Germline-derived CDR1 and CDR2 are SEHNR and FQNEAQ (reference sequence). The CDR3 DNA follows: TGTGCCAGCAGCTTATCGACCTCGGGGAACACCATATATTTT. This gives the protein CASSLSTSGNTIYF.

This clonotype was counted at least ten times. J is TRBJ2-7 and V is TRBV5-6; the match to TRBD1 covers 8 bases. This CDR3 comprises 17 residues. The ends lost 1 base at V and 3 bases at J; junction bases unmatched: 12. In germline, CDR1 is SGHDT, CDR2 YYEEEE. The CDR3 bases are TGTGCCAGCAGCTTGCCGGTTGGACAGGGTAATCTCTACGAGCAGTACTTC. Protein: CASSLPVGQGNLYEQYF.

The chain uses TRBV10-2 and TRBJ2-7; 15 bases align to TRBD2. Germline V gene lookup returns CDR1 WSHSY and CDR2 SAAADI. The CDR3 totals 17 residues. The junction had 8 bases not matched to a gene; V was cut back by 6 bases and J by 2 bases. The CDR3 DNA follows: TGCGCCAGCAGCATGACCGGGACTAGCGGGAGGCCCTACGAGCAGTACTTC. It yields the protein CASSMTGTSGRPYEQYF.

This clonotype came up many times. V gene TRBV10-3 combines with J gene TRBJ1-2, with unresolved D. The CDR3 runs 14 residues. The V gene's germline CDR1 is ENHRY and CDR2 SYGVKD. Trimming stripped 2 bases from V and 3 bases from J, with 10 bases between. The CDR3 DNA reads TGTGCCATCAGTGAGATGGGGAATGACTATGGCTACACCTTC. Translation gives CAISEMGNDYGYTF.

This clonotype was found many times. The V and J genes are TRBV4-1 and TRBJ1-2, with a tentative D call TRBD1 (6 bases). The CDR3 is 15 residues long. The V gene lost 3 bases and the J gene lost 4 bases, with 15 bases spanning the gap. Germline CDR1 and CDR2: MGHRA and YSYEKL. The CDR3 loop reads CASSQEQGITYGYTF. The CDR3 DNA follows: TGCGCCAGCAGCCAGGAACAGGGTATAACCTATGGCTACACCTTC.

Only a few counts were recorded for this clonotype. The chain combines TRBV10-3 with TRBJ2-5; unclear D gene. Germline V lookup: CDR1 ENHRY, CDR2 SYGVKD. This CDR3 is built from 13 residues. Trimming stripped 5 bases from V and 5 bases from J, with 12 bases between. CDR3 loop: CAISYRTEETQYF. The CDR3, as DNA: TGTGCCATCAGTTATCGGACGGAGGAGACCCAGTACTTC.

This clonotype was picked up many times. The chain is built from TRBV6-4 and TRBJ2-1; the match to TRBD2 covers 12 bases. Trimming at V came to 4 bases and at J to 5 bases, leaving 3 bases not matched to a gene. This CDR3 has 15 residues. The germline V gene encodes CDR1 MRHNA and CDR2 SNTAGT. CDR3 DNA: TGTGCCAGCAGTGCCGGACTAGCGGGAAACAATGAGCAGTTCTTC. Protein product: CASSAGLAGNNEQFF.

Only a few counts were recorded for this clonotype. This chain joins TRBV6-1 and TRBJ2-2; 9 bases match TRBD1. The CDR3 has 15 amino acids. The germline gives CDR1 MNHNS, CDR2 SASEGT. Trimming at V came to 6 bases and at J to 5 bases, leaving 7 bases not matched to a gene. The CDR3 loop is CASRGQGRLTGELFF. CDR3 sequence (DNA): TGTGCCAGCAGGGGACAGGGAAGGTTAACCGGGGAGCTGTTTTTT.

This clonotype came up many times. The chain recombines TRBV9 with TRBJ2-1, with D tentatively TRBD1 (6 bases). V shed 0 bases and J shed 3 bases, with 13 bases lying between them. The CDR3 is made up of 16 amino acids. Germline V gene sequence: CDR1 SGDLS, CDR2 YYNGEE. CDR3 residues: CASSVAGDTLYNEQFF. The CDR3 DNA reads as TGTGCCAGCAGCGTAGCTGGGGACACCCTCTACAATGAGCAGTTCTTC. The full variable domain, in which reference TRBV9 and TRBJ2-1 provide the parts outside the CDR3, is DSGVTQTPKHLITATGQRVTLRCSPRSGDLSVYWYQQSLDQGLQFLIQYYNGEERAKGNILERFSAQQFPDLHSELNLSSLELGDSALYFCASSVAGDTLYNEQFFGPGTRLTVL.

This clonotype was found many times. This chain uses TRBV29-1 with TRBJ2-1, with unresolved D. This CDR3 has 12 amino acids. CDR1 and CDR2 (germline): SQVTM, ANQGSEA. V lost 0 bases to trimming and J lost 7 bases, with 7 bases between them. The CDR3 spells CSVEDAGNEQFF. In DNA, the CDR3 is TGCAGCGTTGAAGACGCTGGTAATGAGCAGTTCTTC.

The chain joins TRBV2 to TRBJ2-5; a weak D match, TRBD1 (6 bases). From germline, CDR1 is SNHLY and CDR2 FYNNEI. Trimming left V 0 bases short and J 5 bases short, with 10 bases between. The CDR3 sequence is 14 residues long. DNA for the CDR3: TGTGCCAGCAGTGAAGCGGGCAGGGGTGAGACCCAGTACTTC. Translated, it gives CASSEAGRGETQYF. The full variable domain, its missing parts supplied by reference TRBV2 and TRBJ2-5, is EPEVTQTPSHQVTQMGQEVILRCVPISNHLYFYWYRQILGQKVEFLVSFYNNEISEKSEIFDDQFSVERPDGSNFTLKIRSTKLEDSAMYFCASSEAGRGETQYFGPGTRLLVL.

This clonotype has only a few counts. The V and J genes are TRBV3-1 and TRBJ1-1; D is unresolved. The V and J ends lost 1 base and 8 bases respectively, with 5 bases between them. This CDR3 has 11 amino acids. Germline V gives CDR1 LGHDT, CDR2 YNNKEL (reference sequence). The CDR3 DNA reads TGTGCCAGCAGCCAAGGGCAAGAAGCTTTCTTT. This encodes CASSQGQEAFF.

This clonotype was counted only a few times. The chain joins TRBV20-1 to TRBJ1-4; the D is unclear. Per the germline V gene, CDR1 is DFQATT and CDR2 is SNEGSKA (reference sequence). The CDR3 sequence is 14 residues long. V was pared by 4 bases and J by 5 bases, with 14 bases between. In nucleotides, the CDR3 is TGCAGTGCTATTTCTCGTAGCGGGAATGAAAAACTGTTTTTT. This sequence encodes CSAISRSGNEKLFF.

Ten or more counts support this clonotype. The J gene is TRBJ2-1, the V gene TRBV5-1, with 10 bases identical to TRBD2. The CDR3 spans 14 residues. V shed 6 bases and J 10 bases; nucleotides not matched to a gene: 10. CDR1 SGHRS and CDR2 YFSETQ come from the germline V gene. The CDR3 spells CASTPSGGAGEQFF. The CDR3, as DNA: TGCGCCAGCACGCCTAGCGGGGGAGCAGGAGAGCAGTTCTTC. Complete variable domain (other parts from reference TRBV5-1 and TRBJ2-1): KAGVTQTPRYLIKTRGQQVTLSCSPISGHRSVSWYQQTPGQGLQFLFEYFSETQRNKGNFPGRFSGRQFSNSRSEMNVSTLELGDSALYLCASTPSGGAGEQFFGPGTRLTVL.

This clonotype showed up many times. The chain has TRBV5-1 and TRBJ2-1; tentatively, D is TRBD1 or TRBD2 (5 bases each). This CDR3 has 17 amino acids. Trimming shortened V by 4 bases and J by 5 bases, and 22 bases separated the two germline ends. Germline loops: CDR1 SGHRS, CDR2 YFSETQ. CDR3 coding DNA: TGCGCCAGCAGCCGTCATTGGGACCGAGGCCTAGACAATGAGCAGTTCTTC. This translates into CASSRHWDRGLDNEQFF.

The chain employs TRBV7-2 and TRBJ2-5; 9 nucleotides agree with TRBD1. V trimming: 5 bases; J trimming: 7 bases; junction bases outside the gene matches: 8. Germline V CDR1 and CDR2: SGHTA, FQGNSA. This CDR3 region has 14 residues. As DNA, the CDR3 is TGTGCCAGCAGCCGGAACAGGGGGCAGGGGACCCAGTACTTC. Amino acid sequence: CASSRNRGQGTQYF.

This clonotype was seen ten or more times. The chain joins TRBV5-1 to TRBJ2-5; D remains ambiguous. Deletions cut 0 bases from V and 1 base from J, with 10 bases between. In germline, CDR1 is SGHRS, CDR2 YFSETQ. The CDR3 extends over 15 amino acids. CDR3 loop: CASSLVTAAQETQYF. The CDR3 DNA follows: TGCGCCAGCAGCTTGGTAACAGCTGCCCAAGAGACCCAGTACTTC.

This clonotype was seen a few times. The chain links TRBV20-1 to TRBJ2-3, with a tentative D call TRBD1 (5 bases). CDR1 is DFQATT and CDR2 is SNEGSKA in the germline V gene (reference sequence). This CDR3 is built from 15 residues. Deletions cut 5 bases from V and 0 bases from J, with 15 bases between. CDR3 DNA sequence: TGCAGTGCTGGGTGGGGCGGCTCTAGCACAGATACGCAGTATTTT. Protein sequence: CSAGWGGSSTDTQYF.

This clonotype has only a few counts. The gene calls are TRBV7-6 and TRBJ1-1, with unresolved D. The CDR3 length is 12 residues. The germline gives CDR1 SGHVS, CDR2 FNYEAQ. Trimming pared 6 bases from V and 3 bases from J, leaving 8 bases between. For the CDR3, the DNA is TGTGCCAGCAGTTCCCAGGACACTGAAGCTTTCTTT. This sequence encodes CASSSQDTEAFF.

There are many counts of this clonotype. The CDR3 loop is CASSLAPGQGNNEQFF. Here the CDR3 DNA reads TGCGCCAGCAGCTTGGCTCCGGGACAGGGGAACAATGAGCAGTTCTTC. The V and J genes are TRBV5-1 and TRBJ2-1; TRBD1 aligns across 10 bases. V shed 0 bases and J 5 bases; nucleotides not matched to a gene: 5. The germline CDR1 and CDR2 sequences are SGHRS and YFSETQ. The CDR3 is 16 residues long.

This clonotype was counted only a few times. The chain couples TRBV3-1 to TRBJ1-1, with D unresolved. The CDR3 length is 15 residues. In germline, CDR1 is LGHDT, CDR2 YNNKEL (reference sequence). V lost 1 base to trimming and J lost 0 bases, with 9 bases between them. CDR3 loop: CASSQAAGMNTEAFF. In DNA form, the CDR3 reads TGTGCCAGCAGCCAAGCCGCGGGGATGAACACTGAAGCTTTCTTT.

In its sample, this clonotype was seen many times. The chain joins TRBV5-4 to TRBJ2-3; possible D gene TRBD2, 6 bases. The V end lost 2 bases, the J end lost 0 bases, and 10 bases lay between the germline ends. Germline V gene lookup returns CDR1 SGHNT and CDR2 YYREEE (reference sequence). This CDR3 spans 15 amino acids. The CDR3 loop is CASSFLGSSTDTQYF. The CDR3 coding sequence is TGTGCCAGCAGCTTTCTCGGGAGTAGCACAGATACGCAGTATTTT.

The chain recombines TRBV18 with TRBJ1-1, with 7 bases that match TRBD1. Germline-derived CDR1 and CDR2 are KGHSH and LQKENI. V gave up 3 bases and J gave up 1 base; unmatched junction bases: 8. The CDR3 sequence is 16 residues long. CDR3 DNA: TGTGCCAGCTCACCCCCCGGACAGGCTACGAACACTGAAGCTTTCTTT. Protein product: CASSPPGQATNTEAFF.

The table lists this clonotype with many counts. The chain recombines TRBV7-6 with TRBJ2-2; unclear D gene. CDR3 length: 14 residues. Trimming took 3 bases from V and 2 from J, leaving 7 bases between them. CDR1 is SGHVS and CDR2 is FNYEAQ in the germline V gene. This CDR3 reads CASSFSYNTGELFF. CDR3 DNA: TGTGCCAGCAGCTTTAGTTACAACACCGGGGAGCTGTTTTTT.

This clonotype has ten or more counts. The genes are TRBV5-1 and TRBJ1-6, with a tentative D call TRBD1 (6 bases). This CDR3 region has 16 residues. Trimming shortened V by 4 bases and J by 8 bases, and 19 bases separated the two germline ends. Germline CDR1 SGHRS, CDR2 YFSETQ. CDR3 loop: CASSPGTSRGDSPLHF. In nucleotides, the CDR3 is TGCGCCAGCAGCCCCGGGACATCGCGAGGGGATTCACCCCTCCACTTT.

This clonotype appeared many times. The chain uses TRBV7-6 and TRBJ2-3; 12 nucleotides line up with TRBD2. Germline assignment: CDR1 SGHVS and CDR2 FNYEAQ. The trim removed 4 bases at V and 7 bases at J, leaving 6 bases unmatched. This CDR3 has 15 amino acids. Here the CDR3 reads CASSSPTSGSNTQYF. CDR3 sequence (DNA): TGTGCCAGCAGCTCCCCGACTAGCGGGAGTAATACGCAGTATTTT.